These 11 T cell receptor beta chains originate from one sample sequenced in a study of spatial heterogeneity in lung cancer. Study observations and caveats: Expanded alpha and beta TCR counts within tumors tracked tumor mutation counts.

The antigens these receptors bind are not known. Time point here: sample taken at primary tumor resection. TCRdb re-called the 5' RACE reads through MiXCR, storing one row per CDR3 protein. The repertoire has fewer than 6,500 distinct CDR3 sequences, about 7.6% of them found once; the top ten carry around 28%. Specimen: lung tumor tissue, collected at surgery. The receptors were sampled from a female donor with early-stage non-small cell lung cancer.

This clonotype is medium-sized. Because the library targeted alpha chains, this beta chain is an off-target read whose size means little. The J gene is TRBJ1-2, the V gene TRBV3-1, with 7 positions matching TRBD1. J lost 7 bases, V lost 2 bases, and 19 bases had no gene match. Germline CDR1 and CDR2: LGHDT and YNNKEL (reference sequence). The CDR3 runs to 18 residues. The CDR3 reads CASSQPAPNRGRVSGYTF. CDR3 in DNA: TGTGCCAGCAGCCAACCCGCGCCCAACAGGGGCCGTGTCTCTGGCTACACCTTC.

This clonotype was seen many times. With the library built for alpha chains, this beta chain is off target and its frequency is not meaningful. The chain is built from TRBV5-5 and TRBJ1-1, with D perhaps matching TRBD1 (5 bases). CDR3 length: 13 amino acids. V gave up 5 bases and J gave up 0 bases, with 8 bases separating them. Germline CDR1 is SGHKS and CDR2 is YYEKEE (reference sequence). The CDR3 nucleotides are TGTGCCAGCAGATGGGACCTGAACACTGAAGCTTTCTTT. The encoded protein is CASRWDLNTEAFF.

This clonotype rates as medium-sized. Because this beta chain is a stray read in a library intended to capture alpha chains, its abundance should not be given much weight. For the CDR3, the DNA is TGTGCCAGCAGCTTAGAACGGGGGGCGGCCTACGAGCAGTACTTC. As protein: CASSLERGAAYEQYF. The chain carries TRBV7-2 and TRBJ2-7, with a weak D call TRBD2 (7 bases). Germline assignment: CDR1 SGHTA and CDR2 FQGNSA. The CDR3 covers 15 residues. Trimming removed 1 base from V and 2 bases from J, with 12 bases in between.

Comments on this clonotype: This beta chain represents an off-target read in a library built for alpha chains; its size is of limited meaning. The CDR3 DNA reads TGTGCCAGCAGCGTAGAGGCTCGGAATGAAAAACTGTTTTTT. It is translated as CASSVEARNEKLFF. The J gene is TRBJ1-4, the V gene TRBV9; no clear D. This CDR3 has 14 amino acids. V shed 0 bases and J shed 5 bases, with 8 bases lying between them. Germline V gene lookup returns CDR1 SGDLS and CDR2 YYNGEE.

Judged by abundance, this clonotype is medium-sized (0.01 to 0.1%). This beta chain is off target for a library built for alpha chains, so its abundance means little. The rearrangement joins TRBV9 to TRBJ1-2, with 10 bases fitting TRBD1. Unmatched junction bases numbered 12, after V lost 0 bases and J lost 7 bases. The CDR3 length is 17 residues. CDR1 and CDR2 (germline): SGDLS, YYNGEE. The CDR3 coding sequence is TGTGCCAGCAGCGTAGATCCGACAGGGGGCTCTATGTCTGGCTACACCTTC. This gives the protein CASSVDPTGGSMSGYTF.

Many counts were recorded for this clonotype. Being off target in a library aimed at alpha chains, this beta chain has a size of little meaning. The chain carries TRBV3-1 and TRBJ2-5; D is unresolved. Germline V gene sequence: CDR1 LGHDT, CDR2 YNNKEL (reference sequence). The germline V and J ends were trimmed by 1 base and 5 bases, with 8 bases remaining between them. This CDR3 contains 13 residues. CDR3 DNA sequence: TGTGCCAGCAGCCAAGGCAGCCTTGAGACCCAGTACTTC. Protein product: CASSQGSLETQYF.

This clonotype was found many times. Since it is a stray read in a library aimed at alpha chains, this beta chain has a size that is not meaningful. The chain employs TRBV19 and TRBJ1-5; 9 bases are shared with TRBD1. The germline V gene encodes CDR1 LNHDA and CDR2 SQIVND (reference sequence). The CDR3 has 15 amino acids. V dropped 8 bases and J dropped 5; count of bases not matched to a gene: 10. CDR3: CASSWTGERYQPQHF. The DNA of the CDR3 is TGTGCCAGTTCTTGGACAGGGGAGAGGTATCAGCCCCAGCATTTT.

Many counts were recorded for this clonotype. This beta chain came through as a stray read in a library set up for alpha chains, and its size says little. The CDR3: CASSGRDKVLNTEAFF. The CDR3 coding sequence is TGTGCCAGCTCCGGGAGGGACAAGGTACTGAACACTGAAGCTTTCTTT. V usage is TRBV18 and J usage is TRBJ1-1; the D gene is possibly TRBD1 (6 bases). CDR3 length: 16 residues. Looked up from germline, CDR1 is KGHSH and CDR2 is LQKENI. The V end was cut by 6 bases, the J end by 0 bases, with 17 bases between.

This clonotype was detected many times. Within a library made for alpha chains, this beta chain is off target, and its count is uninformative. The chain links TRBV10-3 to TRBJ2-3; perhaps TRBD2 as D (5 bases). Germline CDR1 is ENHRY and CDR2 is SYGVKD. V was shortened by 8 bases and J by 1 base, with 10 bases between the two germline ends. CDR3 length equals 13 residues. The CDR3 loop is CAIGGLRTDTQYF. CDR3 nucleotides: TGTGCCATCGGCGGGCTACGCACAGATACGCAGTATTTT.

This clonotype was seen repeatedly, ten times or more. This beta chain slipped into a library made for alpha chains as a stray read, so its size is not meaningful. The chain carries TRBV6-2 or TRBV6-3 and TRBJ2-6, with 8 bases that match TRBD1. Per the germline V gene, CDR1 is MNHEY and CDR2 is SVGEGT. The trim removed 2 bases at V and 2 bases at J, leaving 8 bases unmatched. The CDR3 length is 18 residues. The CDR3 nucleotides read TGTGCCAGCAGTTACAGTGGACAGGGTTTGGCTGGGGCCAACGTCCTGACTTTC. The encoded protein is CASSYSGQGLAGANVLTF.

To note about this clonotype: This beta chain appears as a stray read in a library generated for alpha chains; its size is not informative. J is TRBJ1-4 and V is TRBV13, with D hard to call. The V gene's germline CDR1 is PRHDT and CDR2 FYEKMQ (reference sequence). The CDR3 totals 14 residues. Trimming removed 4 bases at V and 0 bases at J, with 6 bases between. The CDR3 coding sequence is TGTGCCAGCAGCTCAGGCGCAACTAATGAAAAACTGTTTTTT. This gives the protein CASSSGATNEKLFF. Together with reference TRBV13 and TRBJ1-4, the CDR3 gives the full variable domain: AAGVIQSPRHLIKEKRETATLKCYPIPRHDTVYWYQQGPGQDPQFLISFYEKMQSDKGSIPDRFSAQQFSDYHSELNMSSLELGDSALYFCASSSGATNEKLFFGSGTQLSVL.